This T cell receptor beta chain was found in a study of a mutant IDH1 vaccine in newly diagnosed glioma. The study's findings and limits: Patients mounted vaccine-induced immune responses in 90% to 95% of cases.

The data were produced by immunoSEQ multiplex PCR, yet TCRdb's version contains in-frame clones alone and is incomplete. The sample lists some 130,000 clones, around 77% occurring once. This CDR3 spans 14 amino acids. The V segment lost 4 bases and the J segment 4 bases; nucleotides outside the gene matches: 3. CDR1 is SNHLY and CDR2 is FYNNEI in the germline V gene. For this clone: Its antigen is as yet unknown.

As for time point: week 11, during vaccination. All doses held 300 ug of mutant IDH1 20-mer peptide, with topical imiquimod. The receptor's source is a man aged 35 to 55 with glioma. The material sequenced was PBMCs, taken from a glioma patient whose treatment included an IDH1 peptide vaccine. This rearrangement joins TRBV2 to TRBJ2-5; TRBD1 matches 10 bases. CDR3 bases: TGTGCCAGCAGTGGGACAGGGGGGATAGAGACCCAGTACTTC. Protein product: CASSGTGGIETQYF.